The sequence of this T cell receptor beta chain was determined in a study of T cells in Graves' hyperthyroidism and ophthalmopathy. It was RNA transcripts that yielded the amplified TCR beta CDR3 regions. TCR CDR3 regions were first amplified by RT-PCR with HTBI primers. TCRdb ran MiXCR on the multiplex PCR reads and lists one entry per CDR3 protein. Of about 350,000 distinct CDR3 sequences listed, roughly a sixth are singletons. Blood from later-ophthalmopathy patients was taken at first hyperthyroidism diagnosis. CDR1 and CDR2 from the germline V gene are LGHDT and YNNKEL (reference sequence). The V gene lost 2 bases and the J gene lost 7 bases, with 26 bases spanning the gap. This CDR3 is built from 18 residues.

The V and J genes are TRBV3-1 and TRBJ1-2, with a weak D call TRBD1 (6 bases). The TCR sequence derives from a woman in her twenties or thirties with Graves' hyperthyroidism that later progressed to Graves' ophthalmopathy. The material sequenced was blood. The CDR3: CASSQRKLGQVFSGGYTF. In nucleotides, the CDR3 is TGTGCCAGCAGCCAACGCAAATTGGGACAAGTTTTCTCCGGTGGCTACACCTTC.